This record looks at one T cell receptor (beta chain) sequence and its context. This sample is drawn from a study of CD8 T cells in Susac syndrome. With random hexamers, reverse transcription was performed on roughly 0.45 to 1 ug of RNA. MiXCR was run by TCRdb on the immunoSEQ multiplex PCR reads, yielding one entry per CDR3 protein. This table has over 120,000 distinct CDR3 sequences, 95% appearing once. V lost 5 bases, J lost 0 bases, and 3 bases stayed unmatched. The CDR3 is 16 residues long. Germline assignment: CDR1 SGHVS and CDR2 FNYEAQ. This chain connects TRBV7-6 to TRBJ2-1, with TRBD2 identical over 11 bases. Sequenced: CD4+ T cells from PBMCs. The sequence was obtained from a human donor with Susac syndrome. This CDR3 reads CASSPGLAGSYNEQFF. CDR3 DNA: TGTGCCAGCAGCCCCGGACTAGCGGGCTCCTACAATGAGCAGTTCTTC.